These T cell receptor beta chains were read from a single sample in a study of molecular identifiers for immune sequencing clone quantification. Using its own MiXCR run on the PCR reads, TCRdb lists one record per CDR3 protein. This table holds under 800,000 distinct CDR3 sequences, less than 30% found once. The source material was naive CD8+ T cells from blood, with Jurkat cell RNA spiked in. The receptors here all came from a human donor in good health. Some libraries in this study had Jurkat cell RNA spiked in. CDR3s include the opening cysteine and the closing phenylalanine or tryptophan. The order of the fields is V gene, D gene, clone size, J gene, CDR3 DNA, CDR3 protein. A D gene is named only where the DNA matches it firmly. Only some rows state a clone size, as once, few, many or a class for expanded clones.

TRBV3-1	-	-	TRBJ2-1	TGTGCCAGCAGCCAAGGCCCCCCTTTGGCGGATGCCTACAATGAGCAGTTCTTC	CASSQGPPLADAYNEQFF
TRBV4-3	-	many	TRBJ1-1	TGCGCCAGCAGCCAAGATTCGACGTATGAAGCTTTCTTT	CASSQDSTYEAFF
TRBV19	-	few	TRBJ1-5	TGTGCCAGTAGTATAGGTTACGGGCAGCACAATCAGCCCCAGCATTTT	CASSIGYGQHNQPQHF
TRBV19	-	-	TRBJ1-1	TGTGCCAGTAGTATGGGACTGCGGACTGAAGCTTTCTTT	CASSMGLRTEAFF
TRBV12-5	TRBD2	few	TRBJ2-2	TGTGCTAGTGGTTTGTGGACTAGCGGGGGGCCTACCGGGGAGCTGTTTTTT	CASGLWTSGGPTGELFF
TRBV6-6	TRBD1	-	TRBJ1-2	TGTGCCAGCATAGGGGGCCGCTATGGCTACACCTTC	CASIGGRYGYTF
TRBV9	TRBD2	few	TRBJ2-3	TGTGCCAGCAGCGCCGGGACTAGCGACACAGATACGCAGTATTTT	CASSAGTSDTDTQYF
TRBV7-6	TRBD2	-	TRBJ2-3	TGTGCCAGCAGCCACCGGACTAGCGCCTACACAGATACGCAGTATTTT	CASSHRTSAYTDTQYF
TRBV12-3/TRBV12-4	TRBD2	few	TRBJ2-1	TGTGCCAGCAGTCTCCTAGCGGGTGGTACCTACAATGAGCAGTTCTTC	CASSLLAGGTYNEQFF
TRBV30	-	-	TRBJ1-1	TGTGCCTGGAGGTCCACAGGTAACACTGAAGCTTTCTTT	CAWRSTGNTEAFF
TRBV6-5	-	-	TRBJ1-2	TGTGCCCGCCCCCCGCCCGGGCCCAGGGGCTCCCCCTTC	CARPPPGPRGSPF
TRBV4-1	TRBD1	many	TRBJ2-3	TGCGCCAGCAGCCAAGGTCCTCAGGGGGCGCCGGAGGATACGCAGTATTTT	CASSQGPQGAPEDTQYF
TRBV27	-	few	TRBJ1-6	TGTGCCAGCAGTTCCGCCGTTACAGGGAATTATAATTCACCCCTCCACTTT	CASSSAVTGNYNSPLHF
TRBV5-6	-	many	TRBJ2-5	TGTGCCAGCAGCTCCGTGACAGGCCAAGAGACCCAGTACTTC	CASSSVTGQETQYF
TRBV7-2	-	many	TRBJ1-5	TGTGCCAGCAGCCGGGGACCACTGAGCAATCAGCCCCAGCATTTT	CASSRGPLSNQPQHF
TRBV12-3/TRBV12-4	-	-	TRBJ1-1	TGTGCCAGCAGTTTAGACTCGGGGTTCAACACTGAAGCTTTCTTT	CASSLDSGFNTEAFF
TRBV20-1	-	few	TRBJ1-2	TGCAGTGCTAGGCAGGGGATCGACTATGGCTACACCTTC	CSARQGIDYGYTF
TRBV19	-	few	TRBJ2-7	TGTGCCACCAACGACAGCCCAGAGGGCGAGCAGTACTTC	CATNDSPEGEQYF
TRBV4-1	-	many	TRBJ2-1	TGCGCCAGCAGCCAAGTAACCGGGAGCGATGAGCAGTTCTTC	CASSQVTGSDEQFF
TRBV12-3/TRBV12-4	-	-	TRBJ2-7	TGTACCAGCAGTCAACAGCTTTCCTACGAGCAGTACTTC	CTSSQQLSYEQYF
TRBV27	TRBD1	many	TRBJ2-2	TGTGCCAGCACCAGAGGGGGCGTATCCGGGGAGCTGTTTTTT	CASTRGGVSGELFF
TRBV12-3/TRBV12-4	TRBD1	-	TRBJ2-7	TGTGCCAGCAATCTTCGACAGGGGGCGAACGAGCAGTACTTC	CASNLRQGANEQYF
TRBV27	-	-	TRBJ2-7	TGTGCCAGCAGAACCGCACGGACCGAGCAGCACTTC	CASRTARTEQHF
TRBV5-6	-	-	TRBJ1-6	TGTGCCAGCAGCCCGATAGGGGTCGCTTCACCCCTCCACTTT	CASSPIGVASPLHF
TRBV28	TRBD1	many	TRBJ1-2	TGTGCCAGCAGTTCCCGGGACAGGAGGACTAACTATGGCTACACCTTC	CASSSRDRRTNYGYTF
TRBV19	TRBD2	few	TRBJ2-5	TGTGCCAGTAGTATTGCTAGCGGGGGCCAAGAGACCCAGTACTTC	CASSIASGGQETQYF
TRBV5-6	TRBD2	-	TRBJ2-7	TGTGCCAGCAGCTCCCCGGTTAGCGGGGCCTACGAGCAGTACTTC	CASSSPVSGAYEQYF
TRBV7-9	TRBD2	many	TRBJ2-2	TGTGCCAGCAGCCCAATGCCGGGACTAGCGGGAGTATTGGCGGGCTCCGGGGAGCTGTTTTTT	CASSPMPGLAGVLAGSGELFF
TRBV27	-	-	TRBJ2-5	TGTGCCAGCAGTTTACAGTGTAGCGAAGAGACGCAGTACTTC	CASSLQCSEETQYF
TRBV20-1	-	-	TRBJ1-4	TGCAGTGCTAGACCCCAACGTCAGGGGATAGGGGAAAAACTGTTTTTT	CSARPQRQGIGEKLFF
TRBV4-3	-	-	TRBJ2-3	TGCGCCAGCAGCCAAGAAGGGGCCGCAGATACGCAGTATTTT	CASSQEGAADTQYF
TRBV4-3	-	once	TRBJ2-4	TGCGCCAGCAGCCAAGATCGGCGGGGCGAAAACATTCAGTACTTC	CASSQDRRGENIQYF
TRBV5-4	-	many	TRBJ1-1	TGTGCCAGCACCCTGGGGCCAGGCCACTATCTCAGCCCGGATGAAGCTTTCTTT	CASTLGPGHYLSPDEAFF
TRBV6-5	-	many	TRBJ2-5	TGTGCCAGCAGCCCGGACCAAGAGACCCAGTACTTC	CASSPDQETQYF
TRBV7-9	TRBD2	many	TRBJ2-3	TGTGCCAGCGACGTACTAGCGGGAGTCGGCACAGATACGCAGTATTTT	CASDVLAGVGTDTQYF
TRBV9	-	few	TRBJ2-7	TGTGCCAGCAGCGGCACGCTCCGGGACGAGCAGTACTTC	CASSGTLRDEQYF
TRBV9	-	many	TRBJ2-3	TGTGCCAGCAGCGAGAGGTTGCAGGAACGGAGCCCAGATACGCAGTATTTT	CASSERLQERSPDTQYF
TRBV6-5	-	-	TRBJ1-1	TGTGCCAGCAGTTGCTCTCTGCTGAACACTGAAGCTTTCTTT	CASSCSLLNTEAFF
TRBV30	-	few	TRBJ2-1	TGTGCCTGGAGTCCAAGCTCCTACAATGAGCAGTTCTTC	CAWSPSSYNEQFF
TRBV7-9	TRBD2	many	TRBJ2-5	TGTGCCAGCAGCCCCAATCCGAGTAGCGGGAGAGAGACCCAGTACTTC	CASSPNPSSGRETQYF
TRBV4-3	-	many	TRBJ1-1	TGCGCCAGCAGCCAAGATAGGACCTTGAGTGAAGCTTTCTTT	CASSQDRTLSEAFF
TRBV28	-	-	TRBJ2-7	TGTGCCAGCAGTTTATGGCAGTACGAGCAGTACTTC	CASSLWQYEQYF